This TCR beta chain was recovered during a study of T cells after yellow fever vaccination. Study-wide context: Fractions with few cells were prepared using SMART-Seq v4 Ultra Low Input. Findings of the study overall: At around 95% for CD4 and about 91% for CD8, most primary-vaccination clones showed up again after the booster.

In making TCR cDNA, 5'RACE template switching added a universal primer site and UMIs to it. MiXCR was run by TCRdb on the 5' RACE reads, yielding one entry per CDR3 protein. The table records 500,000 to 650,000 distinct CDR3 sequences, about 15% of them present only once. CDR3 length: 12 amino acids. V lost 6 bases and J 5 bases, leaving 10 bases between the germline ends. Ten or more counts support this clonotype. Its cognate antigen is unknown. The receptor was derived from a man aged 18 to 29 who received the YFV17D yellow fever vaccine. The sample was PBMCs, taken roughly 5 days after the first yellow fever vaccination. The chain joins TRBV12-3 or TRBV12-4 to TRBJ1-2; possible D gene TRBD1, 6 bases. CDR3 region: CASSLRGYGYTF. CDR3 DNA sequence: TGTGCCAGCAGCTTGAGGGGGTATGGCTACACCTTC.